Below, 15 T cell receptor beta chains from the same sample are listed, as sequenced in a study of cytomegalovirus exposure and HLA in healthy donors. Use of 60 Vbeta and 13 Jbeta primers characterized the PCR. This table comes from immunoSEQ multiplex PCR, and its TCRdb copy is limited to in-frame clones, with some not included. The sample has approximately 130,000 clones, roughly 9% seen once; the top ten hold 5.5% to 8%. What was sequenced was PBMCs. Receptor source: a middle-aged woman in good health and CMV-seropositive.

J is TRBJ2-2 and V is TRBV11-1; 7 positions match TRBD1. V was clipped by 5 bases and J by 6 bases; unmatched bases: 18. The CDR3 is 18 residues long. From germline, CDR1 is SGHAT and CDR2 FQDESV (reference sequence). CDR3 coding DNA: TGTGCCAGCAGCACCCCTAGACAGGGATCGTCTAAGGCCGGGGAGCTGTTTTTT. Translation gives CASSTPRQGSSKAGELFF.

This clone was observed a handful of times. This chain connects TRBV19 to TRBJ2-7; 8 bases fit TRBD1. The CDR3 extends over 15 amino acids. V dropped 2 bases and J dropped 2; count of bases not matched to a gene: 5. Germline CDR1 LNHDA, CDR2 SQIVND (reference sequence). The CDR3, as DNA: TGTGCCAGTAGTATAACCGGACAGGGTGCCTACGAGCAGTACTTC. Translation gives CASSITGQGAYEQYF.

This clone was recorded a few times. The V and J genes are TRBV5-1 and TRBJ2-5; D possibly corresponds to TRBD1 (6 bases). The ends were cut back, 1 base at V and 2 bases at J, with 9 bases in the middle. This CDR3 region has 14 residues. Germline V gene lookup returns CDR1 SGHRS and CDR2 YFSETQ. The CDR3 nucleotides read TGCGCCAGCAGCTTGCGCAGGGGACAAGAGACCCAGTACTTC. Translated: CASSLRRGQETQYF.

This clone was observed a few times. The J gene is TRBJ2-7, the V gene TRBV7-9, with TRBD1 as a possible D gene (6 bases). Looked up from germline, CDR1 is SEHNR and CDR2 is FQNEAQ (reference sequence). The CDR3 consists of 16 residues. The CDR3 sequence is CASSLEAGARPYEQYV. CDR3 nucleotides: TGTGCAAGCAGCTTAGAGGCAGGGGCCAGACCCTACGAGCAGTACGTC.

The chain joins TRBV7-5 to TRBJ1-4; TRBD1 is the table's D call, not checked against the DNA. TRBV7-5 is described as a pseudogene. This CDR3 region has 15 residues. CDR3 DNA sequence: TGTGTCAGAAGCTCACCCCGGGACAGGGGGATTTCAGTGAATTTT. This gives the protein CVRSSPRDRGISVNF.

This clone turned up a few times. CDR3 sequence: CASSIFRGQQPQHF. The CDR3 bases are TGTGCCAGTAGTATTTTCAGGGGGCAACAGCCCCAGCATTTT. The genes are TRBV19 and TRBJ1-5; 8 nucleotides agree with TRBD1. The CDR3 totals 14 residues. J gave up 7 bases and V 3 bases, and 5 bases lay outside the gene matches. Germline-derived CDR1 and CDR2 are LNHDA and SQIVND (reference sequence).

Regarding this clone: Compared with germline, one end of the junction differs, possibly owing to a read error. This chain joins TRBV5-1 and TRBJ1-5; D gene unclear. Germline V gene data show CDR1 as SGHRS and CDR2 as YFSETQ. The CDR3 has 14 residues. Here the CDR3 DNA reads TGCGCCAGCAGCTTGGAGGGAGCAAATCGGCCCCAGCATTTT. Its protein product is CASSLEGANRPQHF.

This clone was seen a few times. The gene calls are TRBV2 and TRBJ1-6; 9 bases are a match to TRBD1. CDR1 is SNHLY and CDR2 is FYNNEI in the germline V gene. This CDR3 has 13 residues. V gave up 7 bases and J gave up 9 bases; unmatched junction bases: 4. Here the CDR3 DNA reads TGTGCCAGCACGACAGGGGGGGGTTCACCCCTCCACTTT. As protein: CASTTGGGSPLHF.

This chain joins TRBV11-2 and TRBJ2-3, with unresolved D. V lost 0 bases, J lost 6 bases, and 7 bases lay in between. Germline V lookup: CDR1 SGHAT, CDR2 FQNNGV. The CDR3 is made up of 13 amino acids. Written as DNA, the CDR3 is TGTGCCAGCAGCTTAGATTACGGGGATACGCAGTATTTT. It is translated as CASSLDYGDTQYF.

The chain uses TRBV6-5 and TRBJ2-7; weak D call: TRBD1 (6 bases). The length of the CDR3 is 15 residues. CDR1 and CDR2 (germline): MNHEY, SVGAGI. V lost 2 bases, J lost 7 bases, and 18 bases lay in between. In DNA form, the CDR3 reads TGTGCCAGCAGTTACCCATACAGGGATCGGGGAGAGCAGTACTTC. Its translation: CASSYPYRDRGEQYF.

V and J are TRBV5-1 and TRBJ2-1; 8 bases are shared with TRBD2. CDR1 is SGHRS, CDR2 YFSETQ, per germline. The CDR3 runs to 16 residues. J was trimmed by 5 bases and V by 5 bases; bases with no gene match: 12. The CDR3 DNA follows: TGCGCCAGCAGACCGCGGGGGGATCTTGGGGACAATGAGCAGTTCTTC. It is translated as CASRPRGDLGDNEQFF.

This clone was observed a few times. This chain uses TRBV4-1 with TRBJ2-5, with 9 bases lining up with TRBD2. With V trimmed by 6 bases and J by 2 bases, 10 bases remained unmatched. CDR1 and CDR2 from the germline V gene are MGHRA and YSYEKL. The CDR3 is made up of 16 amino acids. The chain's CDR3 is CASRGRWLAGQETQYF. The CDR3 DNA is TGCGCCAGCAGGGGGAGGTGGCTAGCGGGACAAGAGACCCAGTACTTC.

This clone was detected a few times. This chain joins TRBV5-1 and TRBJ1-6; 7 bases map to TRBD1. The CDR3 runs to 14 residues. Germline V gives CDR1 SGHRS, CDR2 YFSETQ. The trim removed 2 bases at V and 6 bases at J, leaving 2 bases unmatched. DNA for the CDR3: TGCGCCAGCAGCTTACAGGGGAGTAATTCACCCCTCCACTTT. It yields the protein CASSLQGSNSPLHF. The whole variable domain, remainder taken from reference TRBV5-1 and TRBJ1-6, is KAGVTQTPRYLIKTRGQQVTLSCSPISGHRSVSWYQQTPGQGLQFLFEYFSETQRNKGNFPGRFSGRQFSNSRSEMNVSTLELGDSALYLCASSLQGSNSPLHFGNGTRLTVT.

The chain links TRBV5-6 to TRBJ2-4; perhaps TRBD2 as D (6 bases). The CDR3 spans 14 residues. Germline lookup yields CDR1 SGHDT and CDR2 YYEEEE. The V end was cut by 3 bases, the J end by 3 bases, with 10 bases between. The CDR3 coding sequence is TGTGCCAGCAGCTCCAGGACTATCAAAAACATTCAGTACTTC. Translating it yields CASSSRTIKNIQYF.

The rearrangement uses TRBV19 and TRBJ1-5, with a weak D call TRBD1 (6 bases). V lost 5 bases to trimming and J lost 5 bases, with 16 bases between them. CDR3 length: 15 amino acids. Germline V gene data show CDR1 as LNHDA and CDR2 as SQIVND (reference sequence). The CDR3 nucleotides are TGTGCCAGTAGTTCGGCTGGGGGCTATGATCAGCCCCAGCATTTT. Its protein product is CASSSAGGYDQPQHF.